The 23 T cell receptor beta chains below all came from one sample that was sequenced in a study of regulatory T cells. Study observations and caveats: In CD3G-deficient patients, conventional CD4+ T cells were enriched for hydrophobic CDR3 residues at positions 6 and 7.

Their antigens are not known. The PCR used 52 TRBV and 13 TRBJ primers. The method was immunoSEQ multiplex PCR; TCRdb's version includes in-frame clones alone and lacks a portion of them. This table has over 30,000 clones, over 90% appearing once. The sequencing input was conventional CD4+ T cells sorted from blood. The receptors derive from a child aged 2-15 years with CD3G deficiency.

This chain connects TRBV28 to TRBJ2-5; perhaps TRBD1 as D (7 bases). The DNA end lines up better with TRBJ2-7; the J call may be wrong. The CDR3 is 13 amino acids. Germline-derived CDR1 and CDR2 are MDHEN and SYDVKM. This CDR3 is CASKEGTEYEQYF. In DNA form, the CDR3 reads TGTGCCAGCAAGGAGGGGACAGAGTACGAGCAGTACTTC.

The J gene is TRBJ1-4, the V gene TRBV28; the match to TRBD1 covers 9 bases. The CDR3 is made up of 14 amino acids. With V trimmed by 8 bases and J by 6 bases, 7 bases remained unmatched. Germline V lookup: CDR1 MDHEN, CDR2 SYDVKM. The CDR3 nucleotides are TGTGCCAGCTCACAGGGGGCGGGCCATGAAAAACTGTTTTTT. Amino acids: CASSQGAGHEKLFF.

This chain uses TRBV4-1 with TRBJ2-4; 9 bases map to TRBD1. The CDR3 length is 16 residues. Germline CDR1 and CDR2: MGHRA and YSYEKL. V gave up 4 bases and J gave up 8 bases; unmatched junction bases: 12. CDR3: CASSPNWTGEEDIQYF. The CDR3 nucleotides read TGCGCCAGCAGCCCGAACTGGACAGGGGAGGAGGACATTCAGTACTTC.

This clone was found once. The V gene is TRBV28, the J gene TRBJ2-5; D call uncertain. This CDR3 comprises 12 residues. Germline CDR1 and CDR2: MDHEN and SYDVKM. V was trimmed by 3 bases and J by 7 bases, leaving 9 bases between them. The CDR3 nucleotides read TGTGCCAGCAGTTTCTCCCTCGCGACCCAGTACTTC. This gives the protein CASSFSLATQYF.

The V and J genes are TRBV21-1 and TRBJ2-3; the table's TRBD1 call for D was not verified on the DNA. TRBV21-1 is described as a pseudogene. The CDR3 covers 13 residues. The CDR3 nucleotides are TGTGCCAGCAGCCAGGGTATCGCAGATACGCAGTATTTT. This codes for CASSQGIADTQYF.

J is TRBJ2-7 and V is TRBV5-1, with a weak D call TRBD1 (6 bases). The CDR3 is 16 residues long. Deletions cut 4 bases from V and 0 bases from J, with 17 bases between. Looked up from germline, CDR1 is SGHRS and CDR2 is YFSETQ. The CDR3 sequence is CASSPTKDSSSYEQYF. The CDR3 DNA sequence: TGCGCCAGCAGCCCTACCAAGGACAGCAGCTCCTACGAGCAGTACTTC.

J is TRBJ2-1 and V is TRBV7-8; a possible D gene is TRBD2 (5 bases). V was pared by 5 bases and J by 0 bases, with 26 bases between. In germline, CDR1 is SGHVS, CDR2 FQNEAQ. The CDR3 is 20 amino acids. The CDR3 spells CASSLQTPASGRSSYNEQFF. The CDR3 region has the DNA TGTGCCAGCAGCCTCCAAACCCCCGCCTCTGGGAGAAGCTCCTACAATGAGCAGTTCTTC.

V is TRBV28 and J is TRBJ2-7; TRBD2 matches at 13 bases. The CDR3 spans 16 residues. The germline V gene encodes CDR1 MDHEN and CDR2 SYDVKM. V gave up 4 bases and J gave up 7 bases; unmatched junction bases: 10. The CDR3 DNA reads TGTGCCAGCAGTTCCCCGACTAGCGGGAGGCCGGGGGAGCAGTACTTC. Its translation: CASSSPTSGRPGEQYF.

The rearrangement joins TRBV5-1 to TRBJ1-2; unclear D gene. The V gene lost 2 bases and the J gene lost 0 bases, with 8 bases spanning the gap. Germline assignment: CDR1 SGHRS and CDR2 YFSETQ. This CDR3 contains 14 residues. The CDR3 region is CASSLGPANYGYTF. The DNA for the CDR3 is TGCGCCAGCAGCTTAGGGCCAGCTAACTATGGCTACACCTTC.

J is TRBJ2-2 and V is TRBV27; 11 positions match TRBD1. The CDR3 runs 18 residues. In germline, CDR1 is MNHEY, CDR2 SMNVEV (reference sequence). V was clipped by 3 bases and J by 5 bases; unmatched bases: 11. CDR3: CASSFRGTGGMGTGELFF. The CDR3 DNA reads as TGTGCCAGCAGTTTTAGGGGGACAGGGGGAATGGGAACCGGGGAGCTGTTTTTT.

The V gene is TRBV5-1, the J gene TRBJ1-2; TRBD1 might be the D (5 bases). The CDR3 totals 15 residues. Germline V gene data show CDR1 as SGHRS and CDR2 as YFSETQ. V was clipped by 3 bases and J by 6 bases, with 18 bases between them. The CDR3 DNA reads as TGCGCCAGCAGCTCCGATATGGGACCACTGCATGGCTACACCTTC. The encoded protein is CASSSDMGPLHGYTF.

The genes are TRBV19 and TRBJ2-7; tentatively, D is TRBD2 (6 bases). This CDR3 has 13 amino acids. Germline V gene data show CDR1 as LNHDA and CDR2 as SQIVND (reference sequence). The V and J ends lost 6 bases and 5 bases respectively, with 14 bases between them. CDR3 bases: TGTGCCAGTAGCCCCCGGGGGATCCACGAGCAGTACTTC. This sequence encodes CASSPRGIHEQYF.

This chain joins TRBV7-9 and TRBJ1-3; TRBD1 is a possible D gene (5 bases). Deletions cut 0 bases from V and 0 bases from J, with 12 bases between. CDR3 size: 17 residues. Germline CDR1 is SEHNR and CDR2 is FQNEAQ (reference sequence). The CDR3: CASSLATGAFSGNTIYF. CDR3 nucleotide sequence: TGTGCCAGCAGCTTAGCGACCGGGGCCTTCTCTGGAAACACCATATATTTT. The full variable domain, its missing parts supplied by reference TRBV7-9 and TRBJ1-3, is DTGVSQNPRHKITKRGQNVTFRCDPISEHNRLYWYRQTLGQGPEFLTYFQNEAQLEKSRLLSDRFSAERPKGSFSTLEIQRTEQGDSAMYLCASSLATGAFSGNTIYFGEGSWLTVV.

V is TRBV28 and J is TRBJ1-5; TRBD1 might be the D (5 bases). Germline lookup yields CDR1 MDHEN and CDR2 SYDVKM. This CDR3 contains 18 residues. Trimming stripped 2 bases from V and 4 bases from J, with 21 bases between. The chain's CDR3 is CASSLRSHHWRGNQPQHF. The CDR3 DNA reads TGTGCCAGCAGTTTAAGATCCCATCATTGGAGGGGTAATCAGCCCCAGCATTTT.

CDR3 amino acids: CAWSKGLATDEQYF. The CDR3 coding sequence is TGTGCCTGGAGTAAGGGACTAGCAACGGACGAGCAGTACTTC. The V gene is TRBV30, the J gene TRBJ2-7; 9 nucleotides line up with TRBD2. J gave up 5 bases and V 2 bases, and 7 bases lay outside the gene matches. CDR3 length: 14 residues. CDR1 is GTSNPN, CDR2 SVGIG, per germline (reference sequence).

This sequence joins TRBV5-1 and TRBJ2-3; 15 bases are shared with TRBD2. CDR3 length: 16 residues. The germline V gene has CDR1 SGHRS and CDR2 YFSETQ. Germline trimming cut 4 bases from V and 6 bases from J; bases unmatched to any gene: 6. This CDR3 reads CASSEGTSGRLDTQYF. The CDR3 nucleotides read TGCGCCAGCAGCGAGGGGACTAGCGGGAGGCTGGATACGCAGTATTTT.

The chain employs TRBV23-1 and TRBJ2-5, with 8 bases identical to TRBD1. TRBV23-1 is treated as an ORF (open reading frame) with a function not yet certain. J was trimmed by 3 bases and V by 3 bases; bases with no gene match: 15. The CDR3 has 18 residues. CDR3 region: CASSQPGQALVPKETQYF. The CDR3 DNA reads as TGCGCCAGCAGTCAGCCGGGACAGGCGTTGGTACCCAAAGAGACCCAGTACTTC.

Written as DNA, the CDR3 is TGTGCCAGCAGTGAGAGTAGGGGCGAGCAGTACTTC. Its protein product is CASSESRGEQYF. V usage is TRBV6-1 and J usage is TRBJ2-7; possible D gene TRBD1, 5 bases. CDR1 is MNHNS, CDR2 SASEGT, per germline. V was cut by 3 bases and J by 6 bases, with 9 bases left in between. The CDR3 spans 12 residues.

The CDR3 DNA reads TGCGCCAGCAGCTTTGGGGCTAGCGGGAGGAACACCGGGGAGCTGTTTTTT. It translates to CASSFGASGRNTGELFF. V is TRBV5-1 and J is TRBJ2-2; 10 nucleotides agree with TRBD2. With V trimmed by 2 bases and J by 1 base, 5 bases remained unmatched. The CDR3 runs 17 residues. Germline CDR1 is SGHRS and CDR2 is YFSETQ.

The J gene is TRBJ2-3, the V gene TRBV7-8; D is possibly TRBD2 (6 bases). The CDR3 totals 18 residues. V lost 1 base to trimming and J lost 5 bases, with 22 bases between them. Germline V gene lookup returns CDR1 SGHVS and CDR2 FQNEAQ. CDR3 nucleotides: TGTGCCAGCAGCTTAGGAGGCGGGATCCTGAGTGTGTTAGATACGCAGTATTTT. The encoded protein is CASSLGGGILSVLDTQYF.

This chain joins TRBV27 and TRBJ1-6, with D perhaps matching TRBD1 (5 bases). The CDR3 covers 15 residues. V lost 5 bases and J lost 9, with 17 bases in between. Germline V gives CDR1 MNHEY, CDR2 SMNVEV (reference sequence). CDR3 loop: CASSPSGGRGSPLHF. DNA of the CDR3: TGTGCCAGCAGTCCGAGTGGGGGTAGAGGTTCACCCCTCCACTTT.

This sequence joins TRBV6-5 and TRBJ2-7; 15 bases are shared with TRBD2. Trimming cost V 2 bases and J 7 bases; bases outside gene matches: 3. Germline V gene lookup returns CDR1 MNHEY and CDR2 SVGAGI. CDR3 length: 15 residues. The CDR3 DNA reads TGTGCCAGCAGTTACCGGACTAGCGGGAGGGTAGAGCAGTACTTC. Its protein is CASSYRTSGRVEQYF.

V usage is TRBV18 and J usage is TRBJ2-1; possible D gene TRBD1, 6 bases. This CDR3 is built from 17 residues. Trimming removed 4 bases from V and 0 bases from J, with 16 bases in between. Germline CDR1 reads KGHSH; CDR2 reads LQKENI. The CDR3 loop is CASSLRGLHSSYNEQFF. CDR3 DNA: TGTGCCAGCTCACTCAGGGGTCTTCACAGCTCCTACAATGAGCAGTTCTTC.